This TCR beta chain was observed in a study of blood T cell repertoires in COVID-19 (TCRdb year 2020). Notes on the research overall: Collaborator samples came from the United States, Italy and Spain and covered acute and convalescent phases of COVID-19. The material from the prospective study consisted of cDNA or gDNA derived from T cells, B-cell-depleted T cells, or PBMCs. Subjects who had been exposed to COVID-19, were actively infected with it, or had recovered from it provided the deeply sampled blood TCRbeta repertoires that made up the dataset. The repertoires were made available in a free public database intended to serve as a resource for research on the immune response to SARS-CoV-2. The samples were drawn from two sources: the first 160 participants of the ongoing ImmuneRACE study, and fewer than 1,500 subjects contributed by 6 global collaborators. A de-identified subject ID, COVID-19 status, age in years and sex were almost always included in the sample metadata. Where HLA class I and class II types were available, the types were taken from metadata supplied by the sample provider, not from assay-based typing.

TCRbeta CDR3 regions were amplified from genomic DNA by means of the immunoSEQ Assay, a bias-controlled multiplex PCR. The paper's processing steps were these. Within the assay, amplification of reference gene primers was used to estimate how many nucleated cells each sample contained. To quantify the absolute abundance of each unique TCRbeta CDR3 rearrangement, sequence reads were collapsed and filtered. For each sample, productive Simpson clonality was calculated as the square root of Simpson's diversity index over productive rearrangements. TCRdb stores this immuneACCESS table with in-frame sequences only. Part of the clones is absent; in the studies checked, under half of the shortfall reflects unresolved V genes, and no reason is known for the rest. V, J and clone size derive from that table, while D and trimming were established from the DNA sequence. This sample has some 97,000 clones in its table, and about 88% of those were observed once. Roughly 7.4% of the sample is taken by the ten largest.

Collaborating institutions collected whole blood in K2EDTA tubes following their own protocols. For TCRbeta analysis, collaborators shipped samples in one of three forms: frozen whole blood, isolated PBMCs, or DNA extracted from either of those sample types. The paper's findings and limits, for the study overall: How much clinical and demographic metadata was included differed by source and by participant, and the metadata was provided uncurated.

The CDR3, cysteine through phenylalanine, is 15 amino acids long. Kept here is only the CDR3 DNA, which spans 45 bases and is read in frame from base 1. At the junction V is shortened by 0 bases and J by 5 bases; bases outside the gene matches: 7. For CDR1 and CDR2, the germline V gene lists SGHDT and YYEEEE. Note on this clone: No cognate antigen has been identified for it. Base qualities are missing; no much larger clone stands one base away.

The receptor comes from a man aged 25 to 40 in a cohort sampled during active COVID-19. The sample consisted of peripheral blood. This receptor chain uses TRBV5-6 and TRBJ1-1, and 7 junction bases match TRBD1. The sequence in DNA is TGTGCCAGCAGCTTGGGACGCCCAGGGGGGACTGAAGCTTTCTTT. This is translated as CASSLGRPGGTEAFF.